The 19 T cell receptor beta chains in this list originate from one sample, sequenced in a study of T cell responses to AZD1222 COVID-19 vaccine (dated by TCRdb to about 2021). The library relied on the immunoSEQ multiplex PCR assay. TCRdb carries this immuneACCESS record with in-frame sequences only. Its versions omit some clonotypes, under half of them owing to an unresolved V gene in the studies checked, with the rest unexplained. The sample includes 100,000 or so clones, with roughly 91% observed a single time. The leading ten clones occupy 16% of the sample. According to the study, the label for this sample's time point signals: baseline before first vaccination. The material was peripheral blood, obtained on day 0 of AZD1222 vaccination. The receptors originated from an adult in good health.

The genes are TRBV7-2 and TRBJ2-2, with 7 bases aligning to TRBD2. V lost 3 bases to trimming and J lost 5 bases; unmatched junction nucleotides: 3. CDR3 length: 14 amino acids. CDR1 is SGHTA, CDR2 FQGNSA, per germline. The CDR3: CASSFSGGTGELFF. CDR3 coding DNA: TGTGCCAGCAGCTTTTCCGGGGGGACCGGGGAGCTGTTTTTT.

The chain couples TRBV5-6 to TRBJ1-4; D not resolved. Germline CDR1 is SGHDT and CDR2 is YYEEEE. The ends were cut back, 2 bases at V and 5 bases at J, with 13 bases in the middle. The CDR3 contains 15 residues. The CDR3 region is CASSLGLGLNEKLFF. The CDR3 DNA sequence: TGTGCCAGCAGCTTAGGTTTGGGCCTAAATGAAAAACTGTTTTTT.

The chain employs TRBV5-6 and TRBJ1-5; D unclear. Germline CDR1 is SGHDT and CDR2 is YYEEEE. V lost 0 bases to trimming and J lost 5 bases, with 12 bases between them. The CDR3 has 15 residues. The CDR3 DNA is TGTGCCAGCAGCTTGGGGGGTCGTTGGGATCAGCCCCAGCATTTT. Translation: CASSLGGRWDQPQHF.

This sequence joins TRBV11-2 and TRBJ2-1, with D tentatively TRBD1 (5 bases). With 1 base removed from V and 9 bases from J, the gap between germline ends came to 16 bases. Germline V gives CDR1 SGHAT, CDR2 FQNNGV. This CDR3 is built from 15 residues. The CDR3 reads CASSLGVGAVGEQFF. The CDR3 bases are TGTGCCAGCAGCTTAGGTGTAGGGGCAGTCGGTGAGCAGTTCTTC.

The J gene is TRBJ2-1, the V gene TRBV9, with TRBD2 as a possible D gene (6 bases). The germline gives CDR1 SGDLS, CDR2 YYNGEE. This CDR3 spans 16 amino acids. The V end lost 1 base, the J end lost 3 bases, and 14 bases lay between the germline ends. In DNA form, the CDR3 reads TGTGCCAGCAGCGTAACACTAGCCCCTATCTACAATGAGCAGTTCTTC. It codes for CASSVTLAPIYNEQFF.

The chain combines TRBV11-2 with TRBJ2-4; TRBD2 agrees at 8 bases. V was pared by 0 bases and J by 1 base, with 11 bases of the junction left unmatched. Germline loops: CDR1 SGHAT, CDR2 FQNNGV. The CDR3 length is 19 residues. As DNA, the CDR3 is TGTGCCAGCAGCTTAGATTCGAGAAGCGGGAGCTTGGCCAAAAACATTCAGTACTTC. This translates into CASSLDSRSGSLAKNIQYF.

The rearrangement joins TRBV9 to TRBJ2-1; TRBD2 matches 7 bases. Germline V CDR1 and CDR2: SGDLS, YYNGEE. Trimming took 0 bases from V and 1 from J; bases not matched to a gene: 4. There are 16 residues in the CDR3. In nucleotides, the CDR3 is TGTGCCAGCAGCGTAGGCCCAGCGGGGTCCTACAATGAGCAGTTCTTC. This codes for CASSVGPAGSYNEQFF.

The rearrangement links TRBV9 to TRBJ2-7, with D hard to call. V lost 0 bases to trimming and J lost 2 bases, with 12 bases between them. Germline V gene lookup returns CDR1 SGDLS and CDR2 YYNGEE. This CDR3 has 15 residues. CDR3 sequence reads: CASSVGSDPTYEQYF. As DNA, the CDR3 is TGTGCCAGCAGCGTAGGGTCTGACCCTACCTACGAGCAGTACTTC.

As to this clone: Other DNA sequences in the same sample also yield this CDR3. The chain couples TRBV4-2 to TRBJ1-5; D remains ambiguous. Germline values: CDR1 LGHNA, CDR2 YNFKEQ. Deletions cut 3 bases from V and 4 bases from J, with 7 bases between. The CDR3 runs to 13 residues. CDR3 sequence reads: CASSQGGNQPQHF. In DNA form, the CDR3 reads TGTGCCAGCAGCCAGGGCGGGAATCAGCCCCAGCATTTT.

The V gene is TRBV11-3, the J gene TRBJ1-1, with 7 nucleotides matching TRBD1. The germline gives CDR1 SGHNT, CDR2 YENEEA. The CDR3 runs to 14 residues. V lost 3 bases, J lost 5 bases, and 6 bases stayed unmatched. The CDR3 DNA is TGTGCCAGCAGCTTGACAGGGCCGGAAACTGAAGCTTTCTTT. This sequence encodes CASSLTGPETEAFF.

The chain has TRBV7-2 and TRBJ1-5, with 8 bases lining up with TRBD1. V gave up 4 bases and J gave up 3 bases; unmatched junction bases: 5. Germline V lookup: CDR1 SGHTA, CDR2 FQGNSA. This CDR3 has 15 residues. CDR3 protein: CASSSWTGSNQPQHF. For the CDR3, the DNA is TGTGCCAGCAGCTCATGGACAGGGTCCAATCAGCCCCAGCATTTT.

The chain combines TRBV11-2 with TRBJ2-5, with 7 bases identical to TRBD2. The V gene's germline CDR1 is SGHAT and CDR2 FQNNGV. CDR3 length: 14 amino acids. Trimming took 3 bases from V and 3 from J; bases not matched to a gene: 4. The CDR3 DNA is TGTGCCAGCAGCTTGCAAGGGAGGGAAGAGACCCAGTACTTC. It specifies CASSLQGREETQYF.

There are a few counts of this clone. This chain links TRBV13 with TRBJ1-1; a possible D gene is TRBD1 (6 bases). Trimming pared 6 bases from V and 0 bases from J, leaving 14 bases between. The CDR3 is 15 residues long. Germline-derived CDR1 and CDR2 are PRHDT and FYEKMQ (reference sequence). The CDR3 bases are TGTGCCAGCAGGTCCCGGGGGGGCTTGAACACTGAAGCTTTCTTT. It yields the protein CASRSRGGLNTEAFF.

This chain joins TRBV30 and TRBJ1-2; 8 bases fit TRBD1. V shed 2 bases and J 8 bases; nucleotides not matched to a gene: 1. The CDR3 runs to 11 residues. The germline V gene has CDR1 GTSNPN and CDR2 SVGIG (reference sequence). DNA for the CDR3: TGTGCCTGGAGTCCAGGGGGCGGCTACACCTTC. Translation gives CAWSPGGGYTF.

The V call is TRBV30, the J call TRBJ2-1, with a weak D call TRBD2 (5 bases). Germline CDR1 GTSNPN, CDR2 SVGIG (reference sequence). V was pared by 5 bases and J by 12 bases, with 17 bases between. CDR3 size: 12 residues. The CDR3 here is CAWGGGLGGQFF. As DNA, the CDR3 is TGTGCCTGGGGCGGCGGCCTAGGAGGGCAGTTCTTC.

A remark on this clone: At the DNA level, this CDR3 is encoded by other sequences in the same sample as well. This chain links TRBV5-8 with TRBJ1-3; no reliable D call. The V and J ends lost 0 bases and 4 bases respectively, with 5 bases between them. The CDR3 covers 13 residues. Looked up from germline, CDR1 is SGHTS and CDR2 is YDEGEE. CDR3 in DNA: TGTGCCAGCAGCTTGGAGCGGGGAAACACCATATATTTT. Translation: CASSLERGNTIYF.

The chain combines TRBV2 with TRBJ1-6; TRBD1 matches at 8 bases. Germline lookup yields CDR1 SNHLY and CDR2 FYNNEI. The V segment lost 11 bases and the J segment 5 bases; nucleotides outside the gene matches: 5. The CDR3 sequence is 13 residues long. The CDR3 nucleotides are TGTGCCGTTGGGACAGGAAATAATTCACCCCTCCACTTT. This translates into CAVGTGNNSPLHF.

The rearrangement joins TRBV28 to TRBJ1-2; unclear D gene. CDR1 MDHEN and CDR2 SYDVKM come from the germline V gene. This CDR3 has 14 amino acids. Trimming took off 7 bases at V and 5 bases at J, with 17 bases between the two ends. This chain's CDR3 is CASTPQVLGYGYTF. In nucleotides, the CDR3 is TGTGCCAGCACCCCCCAGGTTTTGGGGTATGGCTACACCTTC.

The chain recombines TRBV27 with TRBJ1-2, with 7 positions matching TRBD1. This CDR3 contains 12 residues. The germline gives CDR1 MNHEY, CDR2 SMNVEV (reference sequence). With V trimmed by 5 bases and J by 5 bases, 2 bases remained unmatched. The CDR3 sequence: CASSAGGYGYTF. The CDR3 coding sequence is TGTGCCAGCAGTGCAGGGGGATATGGCTACACCTTC.